A selection of T cell receptor beta chains follows, all from one sample in a study of tumour-infiltrating T cells in Burkitt lymphoma. TCRdb's table, derived via immunoSEQ multiplex PCR, lists solely in-frame clones and lacks some. The repertoire holds some 6,300 clones, with roughly a tenth as singletons. Sequenced sample: tumor tissue. Source of these receptors: a human donor with diffuse large B-cell lymphoma. Each CDR3 is given with its conserved first and last residue. Fields, in order: clone size, J gene, D gene, V gene, CDR3 DNA, CDR3 protein. A D gene is named only where the DNA matches it firmly. The listing skips clone size in some rows; elsewhere it reads once, few, many or a size class.

few TRBJ1-1 . TRBV7-6 TGTGCCAGCAGCTTAGTACCGGGGGCGGACACTGAAGCTTTCTTT CASSLVPGADTEAFF
few TRBJ2-7 . TRBV10-2 TGCGCCAGCGGAGGAGGGGAGGGGGGCTACGAGCAGTACTTC CASGGGEGGYEQYF
. TRBJ1-1 . TRBV2 TGTGCCACTGGGAGGTGGGCTGAAGCTTTCTTT CATGRWAEAFF
. TRBJ2-7 TRBD2 TRBV7-9 TGTGCCAGCAGCCCTTTCGGCGGGGGGGCGGAAGAGCAGTACTTC CASSPFGGGAEEQYF
. TRBJ1-1 . TRBV5-1 TGCGCCAGCAGACAAAGTGACACCGGGCGAACTGAAGCTTTCTTT CASRQSDTGRTEAFF
few TRBJ1-1 . TRBV6-6 TGTGCCAGCAGTTACTCCCCGGGCACTGAAGCTTTTTTT CASSYSPGTEAFF
. TRBJ1-2 . TRBV5-1 TGCGCCAGCAGCCCAGAGTTACTCTATGGCTACACCTTC CASSPELLYGYTF
. TRBJ1-2 . TRBV5-4 TGTGCCAGCAGCCCGATGGGGACCGTCCGTGCTACGGGCTACACCTTC CASSPMGTVRATGYTF
. TRBJ2-7 . TRBV28 TGTGCCAGCAGCCCCCCCCGGATATCCTACGAGCAGTACTTC CASSPPRISYEQYF
few TRBJ2-3 . TRBV7-2 TGTGCCAGCAGTCCCCGGGGCTTCACAGATACGCAGTATTTT CASSPRGFTDTQYF
. TRBJ1-4 . TRBV28 TGTGCCAGCGATTCAGGGGACGTACGTGAAAAACTGTTTTTT CASDSGDVREKLFF
. TRBJ1-1 . TRBV9 TGTGCCAGCTACAAGGTCATCCGGAGCCCTGAAGCTTTCTTT CASYKVIRSPEAFF
few TRBJ1-5 TRBD1 TRBV2 TGTGCCAGCGGGACAGGGTGGGATAGCAATCAGCCCCAGCATTTT CASGTGWDSNQPQHF
. TRBJ2-5 TRBD1 TRBV4-2 TGTGCCAGCAGCCAAGGGCGCGGGACAGGACCTATTCAATCGTTAGGAGAGACCCAGTACTTC CASSQGRGTGPIQSLGETQYF
. TRBJ2-7 . TRBV5-1 TGCGCCAGCAGCTTTAGGCTAGCCTACGAGCAGTACTTC CASSFRLAYEQYF
few TRBJ2-7 . TRBV19 TGTGCCAGTAGTATTGGCACCTACGAGCAGTACTTC CASSIGTYEQYF